The 10 T cell receptor beta chains below all came from one sample that was sequenced in a study of response to subunit inactivated influenza vaccine. Each CDR3 protein is one row after TCRdb ran MiXCR on the RT-PCR reads. The table records 650,000 to 800,000 distinct CDR3 sequences, more than 11% of them present only once. The specimen comprised PBMCs from blood, sampled approximately 15 days before vaccination. Receptors originate from a man aged 45-65 years who received an inactivated influenza vaccine.

This clonotype was detected a few times. V is TRBV28 and J is TRBJ1-5; no clear D. Germline assignment: CDR1 MDHEN and CDR2 SYDVKM. V was pared by 5 bases and J by 11 bases, with 16 bases between. This CDR3 is built from 13 residues. In nucleotides, the CDR3 is TGTGCCAGCAGTGGGAGGCGACAAACAGCCCAGCATTTT. Protein product: CASSGRRQTAQHF.

This clonotype was seen a single time. The chain links TRBV10-2 to TRBJ2-1; a possible D gene is TRBD2 (5 bases). V dropped 7 bases and J dropped 5 bases, with 15 bases sitting between them. The length of the CDR3 is 14 residues. Germline CDR1 is WSHSY and CDR2 is SAAADI. The CDR3 nucleotides read TGCGCCAGCAAGGTTACGGGGAAAAACAATGAGCAGTTCTTC. Amino acid sequence: CASKVTGKNNEQFF.

There are a few counts of this clonotype. The V call is TRBV9, the J call TRBJ1-3; maybe TRBD1 (6 bases). From germline, CDR1 is SGDLS and CDR2 YYNGEE. CDR3 length equals 18 residues. Trimming took 4 bases from V and 2 from J, leaving 22 bases between them. CDR3 region: CASSTQSGTSLTGNTIYF. The CDR3 bases are TGTGCCAGCAGCACCCAATCCGGGACAAGCCTCACTGGAAACACCATATATTTT.

DNA of the CDR3: TGTGCCAGCAGCTTAACCAGGGATAACTACGAGCAGTACTTC. It is translated as CASSLTRDNYEQYF. This chain connects TRBV7-6 to TRBJ2-7; D may be TRBD1 (5 bases). The CDR3 contains 14 residues. Germline V gives CDR1 SGHVS, CDR2 FNYEAQ. V was trimmed by 2 bases and J by 3 bases, leaving 11 bases between them. Full variable domain (rest looked up from reference TRBV7-6 and TRBJ2-7): GAGVSQSPRYKVTKRGQDVALRCDPISGHVSLYWYRQALGQGPEFLTYFNYEAQQDKSGLPNDRFSAERPEGSISTLTIQRTEQRDSAMYRCASSLTRDNYEQYFGPGTRLTVT.

CDR3 DNA: TGTGCCAGCGCCCGGACAGGGATGAACACTGAAGCTTTCTTT. Its protein is CASARTGMNTEAFF. The chain joins TRBV12-3 or TRBV12-4 to TRBJ1-1; 8 bases are a match to TRBD1. J was trimmed by 0 bases and V by 8 bases; bases with no gene match: 5. The CDR3 runs 14 residues.

This clonotype has a handful of counts. This chain connects TRBV29-1 to TRBJ2-5; 7 bases line up with TRBD1. This CDR3 spans 12 amino acids. Trimming at V came to 8 bases and at J to 1 base, leaving 4 bases not matched to a gene. Germline V CDR1 and CDR2: SQVTM, ANQGSEA. CDR3: CSTGTAQETQYF. The CDR3 bases are TGCAGCACAGGGACAGCCCAAGAGACCCAGTACTTC.

This chain connects TRBV7-2 to TRBJ2-7; D ambiguous. This CDR3 has 14 amino acids. CDR1 is SGHTA and CDR2 is FQGNSA in the germline V gene. Trimming cost V 1 base and J 5 bases, with 12 bases left between them. In DNA, the CDR3 is TGTGCCAGCAGCTTAGGTCTAGGAGCCCACGAGCAGTACTTC. Translating it yields CASSLGLGAHEQYF.

The chain joins TRBV7-9 to TRBJ2-3, with TRBD1 matching over 8 bases. The junction had 7 bases not matched to a gene; V was cut back by 4 bases and J by 4 bases. CDR3 length equals 15 residues. CDR1 is SEHNR, CDR2 FQNEAQ, per germline (reference sequence). In DNA form, the CDR3 reads TGTGCCAGCAGCTACACACAGGGGGTCGCAGATACGCAGTATTTT. It translates to CASSYTQGVADTQYF.

The chain joins TRBV5-1 to TRBJ1-1; 9 nucleotides align to TRBD1. The length of the CDR3 is 15 residues. Germline V CDR1 and CDR2: SGHRS, YFSETQ. The V gene end was trimmed by 4 bases and the J gene end by 6 bases; junction bases not matched to a gene: 10. For the CDR3, the DNA is TGCGCCAGCAGCCACATAGGACAGGGGAATTCTGAAGCTTTCTTT. This translates into CASSHIGQGNSEAFF.

This clonotype was counted many times. The chain is built from TRBV24-1 and TRBJ1-5; a weak D match, TRBD1 (6 bases). Germline CDR1 reads KGHDR; CDR2 reads SFDVKD. The CDR3 sequence is 17 residues long. Between the trimmed V and J ends, which lost 2 bases and 5 bases, there was a span of 18 bases. CDR3: CATSDSRTGTSYQPQHF. CDR3 DNA: TGTGCCACCAGTGATTCCCGTACCGGGACAAGCTATCAGCCCCAGCATTTT.